The rows below give T cell receptor beta chains drawn from one sample of a study of T cell repertoires in cytomegalovirus infection. TCRdb re-called the reads through MiXCR, storing one row per CDR3 protein. The sample has some 920,000 distinct CDR3 sequences, approximately 30% seen once; the top ten hold over 10%. These receptors' antigens are unknown. The sample in question was cultured CD8+ T cells from PBMCs, obtained from culture after CMV antigen stimulation. The source is a human donor in good health (CMV status not recorded). Some clones in this sample may be carry-over from other donors' samples. Each CDR3 is given with its conserved first and last residue. Fields, in order: J gene, D gene, V gene, clone size, CDR3 DNA, CDR3 protein. The D gene is left open where the match is weak. The size entry is marked missing in some rows and otherwise reads once, few, many or a size class.

TRBJ2-5 | NA | TRBV19 | NA | TGTGCCAGTAGTATAGGACGCACCAAAGAGACCCAGTACTTC | CASSIGRTKETQYF
TRBJ1-2 | NA | TRBV6-6 | NA | TGTGCCAGCCAGTCAGGGTATGGCTACACCTTC | CASQSGYGYTF
TRBJ2-7 | NA | TRBV6-6 | NA | TGTGCCAGCAGCTCGTACGGGGTTAGCTCCTACGAGCAGTACTTC | CASSSYGVSSYEQYF
TRBJ2-1 | NA | TRBV7-6 | NA | TGTGCCAGCAGCTTACAATTTAAGCAGTTCTTC | CASSLQFKQFF
TRBJ1-5 | NA | TRBV20-1 | NA | TGCAGTGCTAGGGTCGAGGGGGGAGGTAATCAGCCCCAGCATTTT | CSARVEGGGNQPQHF
TRBJ2-1 | TRBD2 | TRBV11-3 | few | TGTGCCAGCAGTCGAGGACTAGCGGGGGCGCCGAGCTCCTACAATGAGCAGTTCTTC | CASSRGLAGAPSSYNEQFF
TRBJ2-3 | NA | TRBV25-1 | few | TGTGCCTCCCAACCCCCTGGGGTATGGGGCACAGATACGCAGTATTTT | CASQPPGVWGTDTQYF
TRBJ2-6 | NA | TRBV15 | NA | TGTGCCACCAGCAGAGAGGTCAGGGCTGGGGCCAACGTCCTGACTTTC | CATSREVRAGANVLTF
TRBJ2-2 | NA | TRBV20-1 | NA | TGCAGTGCTCCGATCTGGGGACCTGCAAACACCGGGGAGCTGTTTTTT | CSAPIWGPANTGELFF
TRBJ2-2 | TRBD1 | TRBV6-2/TRBV6-3 | few | TGTGCCAGCAGTTTCAAAACAGGGGGGATCTCGAACACCGGGGAGCTGTTTTTT | CASSFKTGGISNTGELFF
TRBJ1-2 | NA | TRBV7-4 | once | TGTGCCAGCAGCTTATCGGAGGACTATGGCTACACCTTC | CASSLSEDYGYTF
TRBJ2-1 | NA | TRBV14 | NA | TGTGCCAGCAGCCAAGATGTCGGGACTCGTGAGCAGTTCTTC | CASSQDVGTREQFF
TRBJ1-1 | TRBD1 | TRBV20-1 | NA | TGCAGTGCTTTTGACAGGGGGAACACTGAAGCTTTCTTT | CSAFDRGNTEAFF
TRBJ1-2 | NA | TRBV7-9 | NA | TGTGCCAGCAGCCCTCGGCTTACAGGGTCAGATGGCTACACCTTC | CASSPRLTGSDGYTF
TRBJ2-3 | NA | TRBV12-3/TRBV12-4 | NA | TGTGCCAGCACCCCAGGATCAGATACGCAGTATTTT | CASTPGSDTQYF
TRBJ2-6 | TRBD2 | TRBV7-8 | many | TGTGCCAGCAGCGCCTCCGTCGGGCGGGGGGAAAAGGTTGGGGCCAACGTCCTGACTTTC | CASSASVGRGEKVGANVLTF
TRBJ1-2 | TRBD1 | TRBV6-2/TRBV6-3 | NA | TGTGCCAGCAGTTCTGACAGGGGAAACTATGGCTACACCTTC | CASSSDRGNYGYTF
TRBJ1-5 | NA | TRBV6-2/TRBV6-3 | NA | TGTGCCAGCAGACCCGACAGCGTCAATCAGCCCCAGCATTTT | CASRPDSVNQPQHF
TRBJ2-5 | TRBD1 | TRBV15 | NA | TGTGCCACCAGCAGAGACAGGGGGCTCCAAGAGACCCAGTACTTC | CATSRDRGLQETQYF
TRBJ1-3 | NA | TRBV25-1 | few | TGTGCCACCCGCCGGACAGACTCTGGAAACACCATATATTTT | CATRRTDSGNTIYF
TRBJ2-1 | NA | TRBV6-2/TRBV6-3 | NA | TGTGCCAGCAGTTACGTCGGAGTTTATCACTACAATGAGCAGTTCTTC | CASSYVGVYHYNEQFF
TRBJ2-3 | NA | TRBV12-5 | NA | TGTGCTAGTGGTCTGTTCGCGGAGCGCACAGATACGCAGTATTTT | CASGLFAERTDTQYF
TRBJ2-1 | NA | TRBV27 | NA | TGTGCCACCGGGCCAGGGGTTTCCTACAATGAGCAGTTCTTC | CATGPGVSYNEQFF
TRBJ1-6 | NA | TRBV20-1 | NA | TGCAGTGCTAGAGTCGACGGGGGGCGCAATTCACCCCTCCACTTT | CSARVDGGRNSPLHF
TRBJ1-2 | TRBD1 | TRBV28 | NA | TGTGCCAGCAGCTTTCGGGACAGGGGGCTTGGCTATGGCTACACCTTC | CASSFRDRGLGYGYTF
TRBJ1-2 | NA | TRBV6-1 | few | TGTGCCAGCAGTGAAGCGCCTCTGACAGGCTTTAACTATGGCTACACCTTC | CASSEAPLTGFNYGYTF
TRBJ2-1 | NA | TRBV19 | few | TGTGCCAGTAGTATAGACCAGGGTTACAATGAGCAGTTCTTC | CASSIDQGYNEQFF
TRBJ1-2 | TRBD1 | TRBV13 | NA | TGTGCCAGCAGCCGTGGGACAGGGAGGCTCTATGGCTACACCTTC | CASSRGTGRLYGYTF
TRBJ2-7 | NA | TRBV27 | few | TGTGCCAGCAGTCCCGGGACCGATAGCTCCTACGAGCAGTACTTC | CASSPGTDSSYEQYF